This entry lists 23 T cell receptor beta chains sequenced from one sample in a study of cytomegalovirus exposure and HLA in healthy donors (dated by TCRdb to 2017 to 2019). Library generation was performed with the immunoSEQ multiplex PCR assay. For the multiplex PCR, a mixture combining 60 forward primers for TCR Vbeta segments and 13 reverse primers for TCR Jbeta segments was used. This is the immuneACCESS table as TCRdb keeps it, with only in-frame sequences that have V and J called. A part of the clones is gone; compared with another copy, unresolved V genes explain less than half, and the rest is unexplained. This sample is represented by 170,000 or so clones; roughly 81% of them were singletons. The ten top clones hold roughly 5% of the sample. The sequencing sample was made of PBMCs. The receptor set was obtained from a girl aged 10-17 years in good health and CMV-seropositive.

The V and J genes are TRBV30 and TRBJ1-6, with 7 bases lining up with TRBD1. Germline V CDR1 and CDR2: GTSNPN, SVGIG (reference sequence). Trimming cost V 3 bases and J 3 bases; bases outside gene matches: 8. The CDR3 has 16 amino acids. The DNA for the CDR3 is TGTGCCTGGAGACCCTTGGGGACAGTCTATAATTCACCCCTCCACTTT. Protein: CAWRPLGTVYNSPLHF.

The genes are TRBV6-1 and TRBJ2-7; 8 bases are shared with TRBD1. The length of the CDR3 is 13 residues. After removal of 2 bases from V and 7 bases from J, the junction contained 4 bases not matched to a gene. Germline values: CDR1 MNHNS, CDR2 SASEGT. CDR3 protein: CASSEQGTGEQYF. The CDR3 region has the DNA TGTGCCAGCAGTGAACAGGGGACAGGTGAGCAGTACTTC.

V usage is TRBV4-2 and J usage is TRBJ2-5; TRBD2 is a possible D gene (6 bases). Trimming stripped 1 base from V and 0 bases from J, with 9 bases between. The CDR3 is made up of 15 amino acids. Germline lookup yields CDR1 LGHNA and CDR2 YNFKEQ. The CDR3 reads CASSQAGAYQETQYF. Written as DNA, the CDR3 is TGTGCCAGCAGCCAAGCGGGAGCGTACCAAGAGACCCAGTACTTC.

This chain uses TRBV9 with TRBJ1-1, with TRBD1 identical over 7 bases. Germline V gene data show CDR1 as SGDLS and CDR2 as YYNGEE. Trimming removed 4 bases from V and 6 bases from J; junction bases left unmatched: 12. The CDR3 contains 15 residues. CDR3 sequence: CASSRCTGDVAEAFF. The CDR3 DNA reads TGTGCCAGCAGCAGATGCACAGGGGACGTTGCTGAAGCTTTCTTT.

The chain employs TRBV11-2 and TRBJ1-2, with TRBD1 matching 8 bases. The CDR3 loop spans 14 amino acids. Unmatched junction bases numbered 8, after V lost 4 bases and J lost 7 bases. Germline loops: CDR1 SGHAT, CDR2 FQNNGV. CDR3 protein: CASSSGTGGGGYTF. The CDR3 coding sequence is TGTGCCAGCAGCTCCGGGACAGGAGGTGGTGGCTACACCTTC.

The chain recombines TRBV11-3 with TRBJ1-1; D not certain. Deletions cut 1 base from V and 8 bases from J, with 8 bases between. Germline V gives CDR1 SGHNT, CDR2 YENEEA. CDR3 length: 12 amino acids. The CDR3: CASSLVRVEAFF. Here the CDR3 DNA reads TGTGCCAGCAGCTTAGTCCGGGTAGAAGCTTTCTTT.

J is TRBJ2-6 and V is TRBV5-1, with 13 bases matching TRBD2. Germline values: CDR1 SGHRS, CDR2 YFSETQ. There are 20 residues in the CDR3. J was trimmed by 0 bases and V by 4 bases; bases with no gene match: 10. For the CDR3, the DNA is TGCGCCAGCAGCCCTATTGGACTAGCGGGGGCCCTCTCTGGGGCCAACGTCCTGACTTTC. It encodes CASSPIGLAGALSGANVLTF.

J is TRBJ1-6 and V is TRBV2, with D possibly TRBD1 on 6 matching bases. In germline, CDR1 is SNHLY, CDR2 FYNNEI. This CDR3 is 13 amino acids long. The V end was cut by 6 bases, the J end by 9 bases, with 12 bases between. The CDR3 loop reads CASSMGTISPLHF. In nucleotides, the CDR3 is TGTGCCAGCAGCATGGGGACAATTTCACCCCTCCACTTT.

In the case of this clone: Germline and junction disagree at one end, which may indicate a read error. This chain joins TRBV7-9 and TRBJ1-2; 8 positions agree with TRBD1. Germline CDR1 is SEHNR and CDR2 is FQNEAQ (reference sequence). The CDR3 has 16 residues. Here the CDR3 reads CSSSFSGGVLHYGYTF. As DNA, the CDR3 is TGTTCCAGCAGCTTTTCAGGGGGCGTCCTTCACTATGGCTACACCTTC.

This clone is a singleton in its sample. The chain links TRBV30 to TRBJ2-5; 11 bases are shared with TRBD2. V lost 0 bases to trimming and J lost 9 bases; unmatched junction nucleotides: 9. This CDR3 is built from 15 residues. Germline CDR1 reads GTSNPN; CDR2 reads SVGIG (reference sequence). The CDR3 DNA is TGTGCCTGGAGTGTACTATTCAATAGCGGGGGGGCCCAGTACTTC. This sequence encodes CAWSVLFNSGGAQYF.

About this clone: Other DNA sequences in this sample translate to the same CDR3. V gene TRBV5-1 combines with J gene TRBJ2-7; perhaps TRBD2 as D (5 bases). This CDR3 comprises 13 residues. V lost 4 bases, J lost 0 bases, and 8 bases lay in between. Germline CDR1 and CDR2: SGHRS and YFSETQ. In DNA, the CDR3 is TGCGCCAGCAGCCGAGGGTCCTCCTACGAGCAGTACTTC. This sequence encodes CASSRGSSYEQYF.

The chain employs TRBV2 and TRBJ1-4; D possibly corresponds to TRBD1 (5 bases). The germline V and J ends were trimmed by 10 bases and 7 bases, with 19 bases remaining between them. The CDR3 runs 14 residues. Germline V gives CDR1 SNHLY, CDR2 FYNNEI. CDR3 loop: CATFRQSQGEKLFF. In DNA, the CDR3 is TGTGCCACCTTTAGACAGTCGCAAGGTGAAAAACTGTTTTTT.

This chain uses TRBV25-1 with TRBJ2-7; D gene uncertain. The germline gives CDR1 MGHDK, CDR2 SYGVNS. Trimming stripped 6 bases from V and 0 bases from J, with 3 bases between. The CDR3 runs 11 residues. The CDR3 region has the DNA TGTGCCAGCAGGGCCTCCTACGAGCAGTACTTC. Protein: CASRASYEQYF.

The gene calls are TRBV20-1 and TRBJ1-1; no firm D call. Germline values: CDR1 DFQATT, CDR2 SNEGSKA (reference sequence). The V end was cut by 5 bases, the J end by 5 bases, with 9 bases between. This CDR3 contains 11 residues. Written as DNA, the CDR3 is TGCAGTGCTCCGAGGGAGACTGAAGCTTTCTTT. Its translation is CSAPRETEAFF.

About this clone itself: Other DNA sequences within the sample encode an identical CDR3. V gene TRBV6-5 combines with J gene TRBJ1-5; 9 bases line up with TRBD1. V lost 6 bases and J lost 0; bases outside the gene matches: 0. Germline CDR1 and CDR2: MNHEY and SVGAGI. CDR3 length: 14 residues. The CDR3, as DNA: TGTGCCAGCAGGACAGGGGGTAGCAATCAGCCCCAGCATTTT. This sequence encodes CASRTGGSNQPQHF.

V gene TRBV27 combines with J gene TRBJ2-3; a weak D match, TRBD2 (5 bases). CDR1 MNHEY and CDR2 SMNVEV come from the germline V gene (reference sequence). This CDR3 has 15 residues. V shed 6 bases and J shed 2 bases, with 15 bases lying between them. The CDR3 sequence: CASSFGAVFTDTQYF. The CDR3 coding sequence is TGTGCCAGCAGCTTTGGAGCGGTTTTCACAGATACGCAGTATTTT.

V gene TRBV4-1 combines with J gene TRBJ1-6; 9 bases fit TRBD1. J gave up 12 bases and V 0 bases, and 9 bases lay outside the gene matches. The CDR3 runs to 16 residues. Germline V gene sequence: CDR1 MGHRA, CDR2 YSYEKL. The DNA of the CDR3 is TGCGCCAGCAGCCAAGAAAATGCCGACAGGGGGGTACCCCTCCACTTT. This encodes CASSQENADRGVPLHF.

The chain recombines TRBV6-1 with TRBJ1-1; 7 bases agree with TRBD1. CDR1 and CDR2 from the germline V gene are MNHNS and SASEGT. This CDR3 region has 13 residues. J lost 6 bases, V lost 6 bases, and 7 bases had no gene match. This chain's CDR3 is CASREKGAPEAFF. CDR3 DNA: TGTGCCAGCAGGGAGAAGGGGGCCCCTGAAGCTTTCTTT.

The chain links TRBV6-6 to TRBJ1-5; 10 bases agree with TRBD1. The V gene's germline CDR1 is MNHNY and CDR2 SVGAGI (reference sequence). With V trimmed by 4 bases and J by 6 bases, 6 bases remained unmatched. The length of the CDR3 is 15 residues. The CDR3 region is CASSSDRGLRQPQHF. The CDR3 nucleotides are TGTGCCAGCAGTTCTGACAGGGGGCTCCGTCAGCCCCAGCATTTT.

This clone was observed a handful of times. The genes are TRBV2 and TRBJ1-2; TRBD1 is a possible D gene (5 bases). V lost 1 base, J lost 0 bases, and 9 bases lay in between. The germline V gene encodes CDR1 SNHLY and CDR2 FYNNEI. This CDR3 is 15 amino acids long. The CDR3 DNA is TGTGCCAGCAGTGAAGTCAGGGCCGCTAACTATGGCTACACCTTC. Translation: CASSEVRAANYGYTF.

The rearrangement links TRBV5-6 to TRBJ2-1; D is unresolved. Deletions cut 1 base from V and 0 bases from J, with 8 bases between. Per the germline V gene, CDR1 is SGHDT and CDR2 is YYEEEE. The CDR3 is made up of 15 amino acids. The CDR3 protein is CASSLRGTSYNEQFF. CDR3 coding DNA: TGTGCCAGCAGCTTGCGTGGCACCTCCTACAATGAGCAGTTCTTC. Variable domain in full (rest from reference TRBV5-6 and TRBJ2-1): DAGVTQSPTHLIKTRGQQVTLRCSPKSGHDTVSWYQQALGQGPQFIFQYYEEEERQRGNFPDRFSGHQFPNYSSELNVNALLLGDSALYLCASSLRGTSYNEQFFGPGTRLTVL.

The rearrangement uses TRBV5-1 and TRBJ1-2; 8 positions agree with TRBD1. Germline lookup yields CDR1 SGHRS and CDR2 YFSETQ. V dropped 5 bases and J dropped 1; count of bases not matched to a gene: 7. The CDR3 is made up of 15 amino acids. CDR3 amino acids: CASSLQGGNNYGYTF. CDR3 DNA sequence: TGCGCCAGCAGTTTACAGGGGGGAAATAACTATGGCTACACCTTC.

The V call is TRBV5-6, the J call TRBJ1-2; 8 bases line up with TRBD1. The V gene end was trimmed by 3 bases and the J gene end by 3 bases; junction bases not matched to a gene: 4. The germline gives CDR1 SGHDT, CDR2 YYEEEE. The CDR3 is 14 residues long. The CDR3 DNA sequence: TGTGCCAGCAGCTGGACAGGGAGGGACTATGGCTACACCTTC. As protein: CASSWTGRDYGYTF.